These T cell receptor beta chains were read from a single sample in a study of CD8 T cells in ankylosing spondylitis. TCRdb ran MiXCR on the 5' RACE reads and lists one entry per CDR3 protein. Counted here are 400,000 or so distinct CDR3 sequences, about 25% occurring once; the ten biggest clones make up 0.85% to 1%. The sequencing sample was made of blood, either unsorted or a sorted T cell fraction (not recorded which). These receptors were obtained from a male donor with ankylosing spondylitis. CDR3s leave out the opening cysteine and the closing phenylalanine or tryptophan. The D gene is left open where the match is weak.

v_gene	j_gene	d_gene	CDR3aa
TRBV12-3/TRBV12-4	TRBJ2-1	TRBD2	ASSPSGKDGLYNEQF
TRBV5-6	TRBJ2-3	NA	ASSWSGTYSTDTQY
TRBV6-4	TRBJ2-1	NA	ASNEELGYNEQF
TRBV11-2	TRBJ1-2	NA	ASSLGQVTGGYT
TRBV7-8	TRBJ1-5	NA	AWIDQPQH
TRBV24-1	TRBJ2-2	NA	ATGGRTNTGELF
TRBV10-3	TRBJ2-7	TRBD2	AISWTSGSAYEQY
TRBV3-1	TRBJ2-5	NA	ASSHLTGTFQETQY
TRBV12-3/TRBV12-4	TRBJ1-4	TRBD1	ASSRMDRTNEKLF
TRBV11-2	TRBJ2-2	NA	ASEGLASNTGELF
TRBV27	TRBJ2-2	TRBD2	ASSLAGRTIGELF
TRBV19	TRBJ2-2	TRBD2	ASTPASGSAGELF
TRBV11-2	TRBJ2-3	NA	ASSFNLANPADTQY
TRBV12-3/TRBV12-4	TRBJ1-2	NA	ASSSGGSYGYT